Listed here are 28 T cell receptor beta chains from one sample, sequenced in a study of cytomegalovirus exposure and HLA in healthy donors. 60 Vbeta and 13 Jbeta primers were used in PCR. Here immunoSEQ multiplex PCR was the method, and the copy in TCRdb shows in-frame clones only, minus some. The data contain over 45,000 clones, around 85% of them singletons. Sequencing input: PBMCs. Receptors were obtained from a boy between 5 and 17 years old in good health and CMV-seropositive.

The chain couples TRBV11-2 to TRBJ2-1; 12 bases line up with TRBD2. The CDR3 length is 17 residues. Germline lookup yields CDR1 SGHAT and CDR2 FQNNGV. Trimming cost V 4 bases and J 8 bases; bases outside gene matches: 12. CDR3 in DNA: TGTGCCAGCAGCTCACAAACCGGACTAGCGGGGTCCCATGAGCAGTTCTTC. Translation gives CASSSQTGLAGSHEQFF.

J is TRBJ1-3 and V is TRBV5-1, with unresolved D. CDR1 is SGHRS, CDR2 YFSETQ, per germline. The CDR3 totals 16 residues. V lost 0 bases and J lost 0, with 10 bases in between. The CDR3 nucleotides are TGCGCCAGCAGCTTGGAAGCCACGGTCTCTGGAAACACCATATATTTT. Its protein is CASSLEATVSGNTIYF.

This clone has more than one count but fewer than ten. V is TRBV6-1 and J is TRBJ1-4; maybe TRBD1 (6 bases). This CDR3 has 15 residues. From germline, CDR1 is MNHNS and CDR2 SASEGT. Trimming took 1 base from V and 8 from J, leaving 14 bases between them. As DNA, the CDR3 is TGTGCCAGCAGTGAAGGCGACAGGCGGGGGGAAAAACTGTTTTTT. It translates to CASSEGDRRGEKLFF.

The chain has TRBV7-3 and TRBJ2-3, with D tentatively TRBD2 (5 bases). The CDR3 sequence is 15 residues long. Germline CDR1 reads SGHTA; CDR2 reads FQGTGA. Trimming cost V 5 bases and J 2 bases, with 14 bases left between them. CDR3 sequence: CASSLTGSNTDTQYF. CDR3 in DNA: TGTGCCAGCAGCCTCACGGGGAGTAACACAGATACGCAGTATTTT.

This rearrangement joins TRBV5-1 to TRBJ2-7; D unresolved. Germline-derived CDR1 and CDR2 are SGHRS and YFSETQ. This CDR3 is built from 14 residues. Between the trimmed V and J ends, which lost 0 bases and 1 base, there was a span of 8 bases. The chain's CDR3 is CASSLVGGSYEQYF. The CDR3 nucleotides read TGCGCCAGCAGCTTGGTCGGTGGTTCCTACGAGCAGTACTTC.

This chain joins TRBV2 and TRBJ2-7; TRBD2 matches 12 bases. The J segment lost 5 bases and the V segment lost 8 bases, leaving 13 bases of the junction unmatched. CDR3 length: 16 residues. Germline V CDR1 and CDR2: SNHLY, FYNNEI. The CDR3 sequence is CASYLTLAGGPNEQYF. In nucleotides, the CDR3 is TGTGCCAGCTACCTAACGCTAGCGGGGGGGCCGAACGAGCAGTACTTC.

The CDR3 DNA reads TGTGCCAGCAGCTCCTCGCGGGGCGAGCAGTACTTC. As protein: CASSSSRGEQYF. The rearrangement links TRBV13 to TRBJ2-7; possible D gene TRBD2, 6 bases. V lost 4 bases and J 6 bases, leaving 10 bases between the germline ends. The CDR3 loop spans 12 amino acids. Germline V gene sequence: CDR1 PRHDT, CDR2 FYEKMQ (reference sequence). The variable domain in full, completed from reference TRBV13 and TRBJ2-7, reads AAGVIQSPRHLIKEKRETATLKCYPIPRHDTVYWYQQGPGQDPQFLISFYEKMQSDKGSIPDRFSAQQFSDYHSELNMSSLELGDSALYFCASSSSRGEQYFGPGTRLTVT.

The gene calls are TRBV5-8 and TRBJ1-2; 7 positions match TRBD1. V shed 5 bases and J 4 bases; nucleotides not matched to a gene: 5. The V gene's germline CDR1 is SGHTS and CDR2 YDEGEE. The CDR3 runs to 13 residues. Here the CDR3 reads CASRTGFPYGYTF. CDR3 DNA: TGTGCCAGCAGGACAGGGTTCCCCTATGGCTACACCTTC.

The CDR3 DNA reads as TGTGCCAGCAGTGATAAATATTTTTTTGGGCTCTATGGCTACACCTTC. Protein: CASSDKYFFGLYGYTF. The V and J genes are TRBV6-1 and TRBJ1-2; D is unclear. The ends were cut back, 3 bases at V and 4 bases at J, with 18 bases in the middle. CDR3 size: 16 residues. CDR1 is MNHNS, CDR2 SASEGT, per germline.

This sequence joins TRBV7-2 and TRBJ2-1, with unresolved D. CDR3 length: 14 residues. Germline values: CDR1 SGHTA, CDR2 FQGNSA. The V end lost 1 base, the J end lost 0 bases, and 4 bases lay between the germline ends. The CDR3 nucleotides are TGTGCCAGCAGCTTAGACTCCTCCTACAATGAGCAGTTCTTC. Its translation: CASSLDSSYNEQFF. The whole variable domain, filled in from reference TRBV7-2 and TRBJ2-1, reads GAGVSQSPSNKVTEKGKDVELRCDPISGHTALYWYRQSLGQGLEFLIYFQGNSAPDKSGLPSDRFSAERTGGSVSTLTIQRTQQEDSAVYLCASSLDSSYNEQFFGPGTRLTVL.

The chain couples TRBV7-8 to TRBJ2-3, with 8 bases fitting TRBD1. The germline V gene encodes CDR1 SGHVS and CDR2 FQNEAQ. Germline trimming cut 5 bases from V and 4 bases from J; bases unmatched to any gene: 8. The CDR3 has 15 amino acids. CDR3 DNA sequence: TGTGCCAGCAGCCTACGTGACAGGGGACCAGATACGCAGTATTTT. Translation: CASSLRDRGPDTQYF.

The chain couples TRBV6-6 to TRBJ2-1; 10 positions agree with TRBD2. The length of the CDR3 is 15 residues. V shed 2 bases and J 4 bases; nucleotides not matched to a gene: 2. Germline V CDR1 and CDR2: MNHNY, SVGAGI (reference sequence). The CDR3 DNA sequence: TGTGCCAGCAGTTACCTAGCGGGGGTTTACAATGAGCAGTTCTTC. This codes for CASSYLAGVYNEQFF.

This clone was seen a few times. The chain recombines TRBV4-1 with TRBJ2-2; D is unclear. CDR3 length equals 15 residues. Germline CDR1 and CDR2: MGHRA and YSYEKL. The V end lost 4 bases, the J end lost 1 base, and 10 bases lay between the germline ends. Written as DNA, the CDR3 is TGCGCCAGCAGCCGGATCGACTTGAACACCGGGGAGCTGTTTTTT. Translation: CASSRIDLNTGELFF.

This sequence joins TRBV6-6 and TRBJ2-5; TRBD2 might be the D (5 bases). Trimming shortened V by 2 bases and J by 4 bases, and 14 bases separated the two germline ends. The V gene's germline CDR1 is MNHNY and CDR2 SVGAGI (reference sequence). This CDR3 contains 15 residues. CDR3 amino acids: CASSYSQISGETQYF. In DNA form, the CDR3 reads TGTGCCAGCAGTTACAGCCAGATAAGCGGAGAGACCCAGTACTTC.

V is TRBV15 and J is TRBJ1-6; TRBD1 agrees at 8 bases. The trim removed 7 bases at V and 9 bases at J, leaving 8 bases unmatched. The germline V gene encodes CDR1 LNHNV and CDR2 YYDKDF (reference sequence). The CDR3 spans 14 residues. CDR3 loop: CATNQGAQGSPLHF. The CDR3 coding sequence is TGTGCCACCAACCAGGGGGCGCAGGGTTCACCCCTCCACTTT.

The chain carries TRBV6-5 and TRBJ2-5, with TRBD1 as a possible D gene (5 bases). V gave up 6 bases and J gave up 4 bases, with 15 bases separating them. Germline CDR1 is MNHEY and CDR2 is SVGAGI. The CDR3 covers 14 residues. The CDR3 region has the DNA TGTGCCAGCAGCCCTAGGGGTTTGGGAGAGACCCAGTACTTC. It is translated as CASSPRGLGETQYF.

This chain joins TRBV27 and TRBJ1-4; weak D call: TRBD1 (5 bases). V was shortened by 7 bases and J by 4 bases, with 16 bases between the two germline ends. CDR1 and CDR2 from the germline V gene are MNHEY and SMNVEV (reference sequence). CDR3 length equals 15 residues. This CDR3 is CASTSLTVGNEKLFF. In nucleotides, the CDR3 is TGTGCCAGCACCAGCTTGACAGTCGGTAATGAAAAACTGTTTTTT.

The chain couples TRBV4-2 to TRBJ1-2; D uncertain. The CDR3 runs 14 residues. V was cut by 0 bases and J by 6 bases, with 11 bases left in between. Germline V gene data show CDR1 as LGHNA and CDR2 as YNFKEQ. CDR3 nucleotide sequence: TGTGCCAGCAGCCAAGATTTCACCGGTAATGGCTACACCTTC. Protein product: CASSQDFTGNGYTF.

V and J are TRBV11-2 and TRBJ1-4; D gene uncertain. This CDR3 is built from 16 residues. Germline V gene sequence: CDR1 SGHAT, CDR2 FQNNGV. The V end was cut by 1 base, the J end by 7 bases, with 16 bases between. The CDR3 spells CASSLAGGLLGEKLFF. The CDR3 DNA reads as TGTGCCAGCAGCTTAGCGGGAGGGCTGCTAGGTGAAAAACTGTTTTTT.

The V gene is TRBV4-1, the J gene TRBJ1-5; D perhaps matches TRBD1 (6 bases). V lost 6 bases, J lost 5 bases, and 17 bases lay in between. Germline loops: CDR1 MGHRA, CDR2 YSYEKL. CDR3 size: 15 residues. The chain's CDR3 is CASSPYVAGDQPQHF. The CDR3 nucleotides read TGCGCCAGCAGTCCCTACGTGGCAGGGGATCAGCCCCAGCATTTT.

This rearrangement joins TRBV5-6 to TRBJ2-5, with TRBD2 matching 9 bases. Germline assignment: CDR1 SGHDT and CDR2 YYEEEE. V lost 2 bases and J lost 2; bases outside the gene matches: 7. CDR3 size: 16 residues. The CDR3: CASSFPSGAAQETQYF. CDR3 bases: TGTGCCAGCAGCTTTCCTAGCGGGGCCGCTCAAGAGACCCAGTACTTC.

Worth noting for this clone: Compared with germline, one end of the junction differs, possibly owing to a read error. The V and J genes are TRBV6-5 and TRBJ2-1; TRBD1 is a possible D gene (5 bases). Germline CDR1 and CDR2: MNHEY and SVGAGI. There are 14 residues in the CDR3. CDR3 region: CAGSYADSYNEQFF. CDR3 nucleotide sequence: TGTGCCGGCAGTTACGCCGACAGCTACAATGAGCAGTTCTTC.

This chain's CDR3 is CASSPRDRGTWGPEAFF. DNA of the CDR3: TGTGCCAGCAGCCCCCGGGACAGGGGAACTTGGGGGCCTGAAGCTTTCTTT. The genes are TRBV5-5 and TRBJ1-1; 10 positions agree with TRBD1. V was pared by 4 bases and J by 6 bases, with 15 bases of the junction left unmatched. Germline V gene lookup returns CDR1 SGHKS and CDR2 YYEKEE (reference sequence). CDR3 length: 17 residues.

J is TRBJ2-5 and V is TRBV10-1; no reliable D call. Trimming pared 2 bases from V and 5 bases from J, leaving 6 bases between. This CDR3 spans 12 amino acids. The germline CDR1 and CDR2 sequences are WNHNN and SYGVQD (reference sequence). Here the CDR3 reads CASSELQETQYF. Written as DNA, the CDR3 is TGCGCCAGCAGTGAGCTTCAGGAGACCCAGTACTTC.

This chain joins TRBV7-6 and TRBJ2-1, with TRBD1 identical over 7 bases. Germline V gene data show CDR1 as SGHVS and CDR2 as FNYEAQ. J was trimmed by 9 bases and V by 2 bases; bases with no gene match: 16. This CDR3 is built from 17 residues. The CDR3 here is CASSLPQGKSSRSEQFF. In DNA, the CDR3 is TGTGCCAGCAGCTTACCACAGGGGAAGTCTAGTCGGAGTGAGCAGTTCTTC.

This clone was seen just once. In nucleotides, the CDR3 is TGTGCCAGCTCACCGCCGGGTTTTTCCTACGAGCAGTACTTC. Protein: CASSPPGFSYEQYF. J is TRBJ2-7 and V is TRBV18; D gene uncertain. The length of the CDR3 is 14 residues. Between the trimmed V and J ends, which lost 3 bases and 1 base, there was a span of 10 bases. Germline loops: CDR1 KGHSH, CDR2 LQKENI.

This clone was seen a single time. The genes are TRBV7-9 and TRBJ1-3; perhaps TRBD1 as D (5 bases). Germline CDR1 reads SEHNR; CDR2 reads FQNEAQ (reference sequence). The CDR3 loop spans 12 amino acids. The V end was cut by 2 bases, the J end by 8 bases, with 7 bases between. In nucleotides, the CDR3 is TGTGCCAGCAGCTTATGGGGGGACACCATATATTTT. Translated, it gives CASSLWGDTIYF. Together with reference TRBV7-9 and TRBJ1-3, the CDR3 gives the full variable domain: DTGVSQNPRHKITKRGQNVTFRCDPISEHNRLYWYRQTLGQGPEFLTYFQNEAQLEKSRLLSDRFSAERPKGSFSTLEIQRTEQGDSAMYLCASSLWGDTIYFGEGSWLTVV.

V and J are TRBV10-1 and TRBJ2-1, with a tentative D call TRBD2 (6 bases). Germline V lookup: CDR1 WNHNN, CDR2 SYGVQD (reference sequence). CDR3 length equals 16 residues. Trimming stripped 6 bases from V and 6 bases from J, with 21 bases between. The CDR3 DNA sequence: TGCGCCAGCAGCCATTGGGACTTGAAAAGCTCCAATGAGCAGTTCTTC. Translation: CASSHWDLKSSNEQFF.